This TCR beta chain is drawn from a study of blood T cell repertoires in COVID-19. Study-level information: T cells, B-cell-depleted T cells, or PBMCs supplied cDNA or gDNA.

TCRdb keeps only in-frame clones here, not all; method: immunoSEQ multiplex PCR. The sample includes fewer than 350,000 clones, 89% seen only once; the top ten take 1.5% to 2%. The CDR3 has 14 amino acids. Germline CDR1 is SGHDN and CDR2 is FVKESK. V was shortened by 7 bases and J by 4 bases, with 13 bases between the two germline ends. Grouping used clinical history reported by participants in a survey and questionnaire. This receptor was taken from a woman aged 40 to 50 who had recovered from COVID-19. The sequencing input was PBMCs or T cells enriched from blood (not recorded which). The chain has TRBV14 and TRBJ2-2; the D gene is possibly TRBD1 (5 bases). The CDR3 loop reads CASTLSTVTGELFF. DNA of the CDR3: TGTGCCAGCACCCTTTCGACAGTCACCGGGGAGCTGTTTTTT.